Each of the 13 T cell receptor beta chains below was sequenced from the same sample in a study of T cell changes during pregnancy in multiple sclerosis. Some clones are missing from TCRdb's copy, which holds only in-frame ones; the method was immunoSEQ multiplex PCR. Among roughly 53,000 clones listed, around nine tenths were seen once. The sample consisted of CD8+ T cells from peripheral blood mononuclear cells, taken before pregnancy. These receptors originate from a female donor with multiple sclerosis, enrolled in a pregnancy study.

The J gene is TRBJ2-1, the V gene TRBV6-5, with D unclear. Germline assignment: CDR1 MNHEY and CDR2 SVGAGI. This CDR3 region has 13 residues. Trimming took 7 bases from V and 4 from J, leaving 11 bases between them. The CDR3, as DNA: TGTGCCAGCACCCCCCAGTCATACAATGAGCAGTTCTTC. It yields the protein CASTPQSYNEQFF.

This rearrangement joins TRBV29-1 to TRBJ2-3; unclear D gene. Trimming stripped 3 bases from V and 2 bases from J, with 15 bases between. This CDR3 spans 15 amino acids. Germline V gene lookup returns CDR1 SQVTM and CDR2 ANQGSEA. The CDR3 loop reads CSVDGQVANTDTQYF. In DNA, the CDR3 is TGCAGCGTTGATGGCCAGGTCGCCAACACAGATACGCAGTATTTT.

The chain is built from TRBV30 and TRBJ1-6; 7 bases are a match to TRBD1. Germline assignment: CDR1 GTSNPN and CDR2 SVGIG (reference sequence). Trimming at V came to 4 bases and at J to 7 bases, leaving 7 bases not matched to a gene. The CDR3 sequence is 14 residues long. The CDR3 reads CAWTSGQLNSPLHF. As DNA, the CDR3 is TGTGCCTGGACCTCGGGACAGTTAAATTCACCCCTCCACTTT.

This CDR3 is CASSPGTGVNTEAFF. The CDR3 nucleotides are TGTGCCAGCAGCCCGGGGACAGGGGTGAACACTGAAGCTTTCTTT. The V call is TRBV11-2, the J call TRBJ1-1; TRBD1 matches 10 bases. There are 15 residues in the CDR3. J gave up 0 bases and V 5 bases, and 3 bases lay outside the gene matches. Per the germline V gene, CDR1 is SGHAT and CDR2 is FQNNGV. The variable domain in full, with the rest retrieved from reference TRBV11-2 and TRBJ1-1, is EAGVAQSPRYKIIEKRQSVAFWCNPISGHATLYWYQQILGQGPKLLIQFQNNGVVDDSQLPKDRFSAERLKGVDSTLKIQPAKLEDSAVYLCASSPGTGVNTEAFFGQGTRLTVV.

The CDR3 DNA sequence: TGTGCCAGCAGCGTAGGGCACAGAGCCGACAATGAGCAGTTCTTC. Protein product: CASSVGHRADNEQFF. This rearrangement joins TRBV9 to TRBJ2-1; D uncertain. CDR1 SGDLS and CDR2 YYNGEE come from the germline V gene. V gave up 0 bases and J gave up 5 bases, with 12 bases separating them. The CDR3 is made up of 15 amino acids.

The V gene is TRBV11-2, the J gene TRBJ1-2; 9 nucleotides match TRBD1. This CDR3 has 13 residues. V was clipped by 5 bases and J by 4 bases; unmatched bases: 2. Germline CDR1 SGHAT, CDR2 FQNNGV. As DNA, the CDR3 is TGTGCCAGCAGCCCGACAGGGGGCTATGGCTACACCTTC. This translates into CASSPTGGYGYTF.

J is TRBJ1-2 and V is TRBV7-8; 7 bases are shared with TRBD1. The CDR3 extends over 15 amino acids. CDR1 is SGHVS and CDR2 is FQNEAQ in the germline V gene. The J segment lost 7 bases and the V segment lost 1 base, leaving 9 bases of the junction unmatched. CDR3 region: CASSLGTGAAGGYTF. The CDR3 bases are TGTGCCAGCAGCTTAGGCACAGGGGCTGCCGGTGGCTACACCTTC. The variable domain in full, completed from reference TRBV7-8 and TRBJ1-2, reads GAGVSQSPRYKVAKRGQDVALRCDPISGHVSLFWYQQALGQGPEFLTYFQNEAQLDKSGLPSDRFFAERPEGSVSTLKIQRTQQEDSAVYLCASSLGTGAAGGYTFGSGTRLTVV.

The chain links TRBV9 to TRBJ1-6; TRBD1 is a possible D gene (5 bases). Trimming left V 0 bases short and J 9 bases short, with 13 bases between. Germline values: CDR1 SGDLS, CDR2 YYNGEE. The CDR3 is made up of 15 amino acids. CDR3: CASSVEEGMVSPLHF. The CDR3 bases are TGTGCCAGCAGCGTAGAGGAGGGGATGGTTTCACCCCTCCACTTT.

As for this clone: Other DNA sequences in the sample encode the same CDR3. This CDR3 is CASSYAGDSYEQYF. CDR3 in DNA: TGTGCCAGCAGTTACGCGGGGGACTCCTACGAGCAGTACTTC. The chain combines TRBV6-5 with TRBJ2-7; 7 positions agree with TRBD2. The J segment lost 0 bases and the V segment lost 2 bases, leaving 1 base of the junction unmatched. This CDR3 comprises 14 residues. CDR1 and CDR2 (germline): MNHEY, SVGAGI.

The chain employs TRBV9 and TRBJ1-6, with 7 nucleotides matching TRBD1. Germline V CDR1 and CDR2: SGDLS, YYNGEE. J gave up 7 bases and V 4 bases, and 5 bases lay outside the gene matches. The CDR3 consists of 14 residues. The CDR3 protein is CASSSRDSNSPLHF. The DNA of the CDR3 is TGTGCCAGCAGCTCCCGGGACAGCAATTCACCCCTCCACTTT.

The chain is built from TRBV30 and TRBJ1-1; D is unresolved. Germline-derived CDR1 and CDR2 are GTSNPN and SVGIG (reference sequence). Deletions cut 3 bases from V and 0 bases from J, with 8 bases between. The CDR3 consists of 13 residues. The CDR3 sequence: CAWSGNLNTEAFF. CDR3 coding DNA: TGTGCCTGGAGCGGGAATTTGAACACTGAAGCTTTCTTT. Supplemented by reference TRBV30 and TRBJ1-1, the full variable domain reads SQTIHQWPATLVQPVGSPLSLECTVEGTSNPNLYWYRQAAGRGLQLLFYSVGIGQISSEVPQNLSASRPQDRQFILSSKKLLLSDSGFYLCAWSGNLNTEAFFGQGTRLTVV.

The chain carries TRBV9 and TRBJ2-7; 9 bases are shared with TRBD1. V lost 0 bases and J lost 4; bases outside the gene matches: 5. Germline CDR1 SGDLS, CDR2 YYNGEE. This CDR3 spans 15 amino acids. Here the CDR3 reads CASSVAGTGSYEQYF. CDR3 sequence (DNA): TGTGCCAGCAGCGTAGCCGGGACAGGGTCGTACGAGCAGTACTTC.

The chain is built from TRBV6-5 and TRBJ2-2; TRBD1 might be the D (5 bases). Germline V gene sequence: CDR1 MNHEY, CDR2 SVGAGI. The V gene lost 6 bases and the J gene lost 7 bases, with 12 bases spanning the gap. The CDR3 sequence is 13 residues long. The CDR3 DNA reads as TGTGCCAGCAGCCAACAGGAGAGCGGGGAGCTGTTTTTT. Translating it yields CASSQQESGELFF.